Below, one T cell receptor beta chain is given with its context. Using immunoSEQ multiplex PCR, the repertoire was profiled, and TCRdb retains in-frame clones only, with some absent. The sample has nearly 300,000 clones; approximately 89% are singletons. The data were obtained in a study of blood T cell repertoires in COVID-19. Sequencing was done on a sample of peripheral blood. The sequence derives from a woman in her twenties or thirties who had recovered from COVID-19.

Here the CDR3 DNA reads TGCGCCAGCAGCCCGACTGGAACAGATACGCAGTATTTT. Residues: CASSPTGTDTQYF. The V and J genes are TRBV5-1 and TRBJ2-3; D call uncertain. Germline CDR1 and CDR2: SGHRS and YFSETQ. The CDR3 spans 13 residues. The ends were cut back, 4 bases at V and 3 bases at J, with 9 bases in the middle. Full variable domain (rest looked up from reference TRBV5-1 and TRBJ2-3): KAGVTQTPRYLIKTRGQQVTLSCSPISGHRSVSWYQQTPGQGLQFLFEYFSETQRNKGNFPGRFSGRQFSNSRSEMNVSTLELGDSALYLCASSPTGTDTQYFGPGTRLTVL.